This T cell receptor beta chain was documented in a study of blood T cell repertoires in COVID-19. Across the whole study: Samples came from the United States, Italy and Spain, spanning acute and convalescent COVID-19. T cells, B-cell-depleted T cells, or PBMCs provided the cDNA or gDNA that served as material.

Produced via immunoSEQ multiplex PCR; TCRdb's table is partial and in-frame only. The sample records roughly 220,000 clones, roughly 84% being singletons. This TCR derives from a man younger than 40 with active or convalescent COVID-19. Sequencing was done on a sample of peripheral blood.

CDR3 in amino acids: CASSPANSGGATDTQYF. CDR3 nucleotides: TGCGCCAGCAGCCCGGCGAATAGCGGGGGGGCGACAGATACGCAGTATTTT. V gene TRBV4-1 combines with J gene TRBJ2-3; 11 bases are shared with TRBD2. Trimming took 4 bases from V and 3 from J; bases not matched to a gene: 9. Germline V gene data show CDR1 as MGHRA and CDR2 as YSYEKL. The CDR3 loop spans 17 amino acids.